This T cell receptor beta chain was recovered during a study of chemoradiotherapy in HPV16-positive cancers. TCRdb's table, derived via immunoSEQ multiplex PCR, lists solely in-frame clones and lacks some. The profile shows under 85,000 clones, about 88% of them singletons. Repeated repertoire sampling spanned the course of chemoradiotherapy. Unmatched junction bases numbered 12, after V lost 4 bases and J lost 4 bases. Looked up from germline, CDR1 is SGHTS and CDR2 is YDEGEE. This CDR3 has 17 residues. This sample comprised blood, obtained from a patient who underwent chemoradiotherapy. This chain uses TRBV5-8 with TRBJ2-4, with TRBD1 identical over 9 bases. This receptor was taken from a human donor with HPV-associated anogenital cancer. In DNA form, the CDR3 reads TGTGCCAGCAGCCTGGACTCCTGGACAGGGGAAAAAAACATTCAGTACTTC. Amino acid sequence: CASSLDSWTGEKNIQYF.